This T cell receptor beta chain was recovered during a study of shared clonotypes between healthy human individuals. General study results and limits: In the sorted subsets, rarefaction showed sequencing was incomplete despite large depth.

CD45RO-negative cells were positively selected for CCR7, leaving out terminally differentiated effector memory CD45RA+ cells. Caucasian adults residing in Nashville, Tennessee made up all the donors. This clone was counted between two and nine times. What it binds is not known. Distinct nucleotide sequences in the sample also encode this CDR3. The assay was immunoSEQ multiplex PCR, and TCRdb's table has in-frame clones only and misses some. This sample has more than 2 million clones; just under 95% occur once, and the top ten carry roughly 1.7%. This CDR3 region has 14 residues. Per the germline V gene, CDR1 is MDHEN and CDR2 is SYDVKM. V lost 3 bases and J lost 3; bases outside the gene matches: 1.

The receptor's source is a man between 18 and 35 years old in good health. Some clones in this sample may be carry-over from other donors' samples. The J gene is TRBJ2-2, the V gene TRBV28; 7 positions agree with TRBD1. The sequencing sample was made of naive CD8+ T cells from PBMCs. CDR3: CASSFTGDTGELFF. CDR3 in DNA: TGTGCCAGCAGTTTTACAGGGGACACCGGGGAGCTGTTTTTT.